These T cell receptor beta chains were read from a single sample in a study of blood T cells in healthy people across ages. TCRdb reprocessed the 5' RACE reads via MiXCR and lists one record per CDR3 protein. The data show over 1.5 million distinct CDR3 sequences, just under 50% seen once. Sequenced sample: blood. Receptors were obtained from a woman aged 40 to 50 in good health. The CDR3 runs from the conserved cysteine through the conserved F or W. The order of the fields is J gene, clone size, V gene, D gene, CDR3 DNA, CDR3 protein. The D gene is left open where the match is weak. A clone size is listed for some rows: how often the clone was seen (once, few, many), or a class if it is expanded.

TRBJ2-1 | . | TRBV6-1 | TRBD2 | TGTGCCAGCAAAGAGTGGGGGACTAGGTACAATGAGCAGTTCTTC | CASKEWGTRYNEQFF
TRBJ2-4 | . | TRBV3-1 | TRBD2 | TGTGCCAGCAGCCAACGGGGGGGGCCTATAGCCAAAAACATTCAGTACTTC | CASSQRGGPIAKNIQYF
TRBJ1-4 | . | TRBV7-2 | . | TGTGCCAGCAGCGCCGACAGCCCGGGGGCTAATGAAAAACTGTTTTTT | CASSADSPGANEKLFF
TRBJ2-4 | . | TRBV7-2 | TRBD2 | TGTGCCAGCAGCATAAACCCCCTAGCGGGGGTAAACATTCAGTACTTC | CASSINPLAGVNIQYF
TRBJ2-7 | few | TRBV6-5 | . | TGTGCCAGCAGTTATTTCGGAGGCTCCTACGAGCAGTACTTC | CASSYFGGSYEQYF
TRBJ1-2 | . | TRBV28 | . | TGTGCCAGCAGTTTGGCCCTGGACGGGAACTATGGCTACACCTTC | CASSLALDGNYGYTF
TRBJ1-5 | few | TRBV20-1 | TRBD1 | TGCAGTGCTAGAAACCCCCGACAGGGTGACAATCAGCCCCAGCATTTT | CSARNPRQGDNQPQHF
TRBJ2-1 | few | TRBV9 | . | TGTGCCAGCAGCGTAGGGATCCACAATGAGCAGTTCTTC | CASSVGIHNEQFF
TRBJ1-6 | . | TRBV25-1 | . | TGTGCCAGCAGTGAAGGAGGGAGAAAAAGCTCCTATAATTCACCCCTCCACTTT | CASSEGGRKSSYNSPLHF
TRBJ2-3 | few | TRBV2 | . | TGTGCCAGCACTTTGGAAGATACGCAGTATTTT | CASTLEDTQYF
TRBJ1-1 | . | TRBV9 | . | TGTGCCAGCAGCGTAGGAGGTTGGAGGGGAGGCACTGAAGCTTTCTTT | CASSVGGWRGGTEAFF
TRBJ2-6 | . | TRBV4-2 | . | TGTGCCAGCAGCCAAGAACAGGCTGGGGCCAACGTCCTGACTTTC | CASSQEQAGANVLTF
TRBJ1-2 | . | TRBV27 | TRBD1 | TGTGCCAGCACCACATTCGACAGGGGGAACTATGGCTACACCTTC | CASTTFDRGNYGYTF
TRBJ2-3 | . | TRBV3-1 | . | TGTGCCAGCAGCCAACCCAGGCCTAGTAGGCAGTATTTT | CASSQPRPSRQYF
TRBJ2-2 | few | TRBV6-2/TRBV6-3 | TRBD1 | TGTGCCAGCAGTCCTGGACAGGTTAACACCGGGGAGCTGTTTTTT | CASSPGQVNTGELFF
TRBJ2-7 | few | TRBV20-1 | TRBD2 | TGCAGTGCTCCGGGACTAGCGGGGGGTACCTACGAGCAGTACTTC | CSAPGLAGGTYEQYF
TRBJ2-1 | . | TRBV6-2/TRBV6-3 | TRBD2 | TGTGCCAGCAGTTACTCGCGGACTAGCGGGGGTCTCTCCTACAATGAGCAGTTCTTC | CASSYSRTSGGLSYNEQFF
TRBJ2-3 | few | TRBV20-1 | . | TGCAGTGCTCAGAGTATCGGGACAGATACGCAGTATTTT | CSAQSIGTDTQYF
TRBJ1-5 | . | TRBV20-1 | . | TGCAGTGCCAAGAGGGGTAATCAGCCCCAGCATTTT | CSAKRGNQPQHF
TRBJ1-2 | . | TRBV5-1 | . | TGCGCCAGCAGCCCGGAGGGCAGCCTCTATGGCTACACCTTC | CASSPEGSLYGYTF
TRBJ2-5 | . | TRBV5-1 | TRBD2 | TGCGCCAGCAGTCAAACAGCGGGGGCAAATGGAGAGACCCAGTACTTC | CASSQTAGANGETQYF
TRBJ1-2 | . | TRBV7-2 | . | TGTGCCAGCAGCGTAGCGCAGGCGTCCTATGGCTACACCTTC | CASSVAQASYGYTF
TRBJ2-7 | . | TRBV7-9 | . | TGTGCCAGCAGACTAGAGACAGCCACCTACGAGCAGTACTTC | CASRLETATYEQYF
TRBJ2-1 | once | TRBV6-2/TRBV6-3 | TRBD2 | TGTGCCAGCTGGGGGGGGAGGAATGAGCAGTTCTTC | CASWGGRNEQFF
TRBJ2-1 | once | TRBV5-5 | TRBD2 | TGTGCCAGCAGCTCGGACACCCCTAGCGGGGGGAGAAGGGAGCAGTTCTTC | CASSSDTPSGGRREQFF
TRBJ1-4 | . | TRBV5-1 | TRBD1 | TGCGCCAGCAGCTTGGGACAGGGGGAACTGTTTTTT | CASSLGQGELFF
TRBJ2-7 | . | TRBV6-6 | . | TGTGCCAGCAGTTACTCGAAACTAGTTGACGAGCAGTACTTC | CASSYSKLVDEQYF
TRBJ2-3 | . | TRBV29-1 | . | TGCAGCGTTGAAGGAGGGCAGGGTCCAGATACGCAGTATTTT | CSVEGGQGPDTQYF
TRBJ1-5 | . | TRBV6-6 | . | TGTGCCAGCAGCCAACCCACTGACATAAGCAATCAGCCCCAGCATTTT | CASSQPTDISNQPQHF
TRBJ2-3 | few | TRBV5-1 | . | TGCGCCAGCAGCTCAGAAGGACGGACTCTCACAGATACGCAGTATTTT | CASSSEGRTLTDTQYF